Given below is one T cell receptor (beta chain) in context. Reverse transcription of about 0.5 to 1 ug RNA used random hexamers. The method of amplification for TCR beta CDR3 was immunoSEQ multiplex PCR, covering 54 Vbeta and 13 Jbeta. TCRdb passed the immunoSEQ multiplex PCR reads through MiXCR, listing each CDR3 protein once. The table lists 200,000 to 300,000 distinct CDR3 sequences, just over 90% of them singletons. This CDR3 contains 13 residues. The ends were cut back, 2 bases at V and 0 bases at J, with 4 bases in the middle. The entry originates in a study of CD8 T cells in Susac syndrome. CD8+ and CD4+ blood T cells underwent TCR beta sequencing.

This TCR was recovered from a human donor with multiple sclerosis. The rearrangement uses TRBV23-1 and TRBJ2-5; D is unclear. TRBV23-1 qualifies as an ORF whose function is uncertain. Input material: CD4+ T cells from PBMCs. The CDR3 sequence is CASSQTDQETQYF. DNA of the CDR3: TGCGCCAGCAGTCAAACCGACCAAGAGACCCAGTACTTC.